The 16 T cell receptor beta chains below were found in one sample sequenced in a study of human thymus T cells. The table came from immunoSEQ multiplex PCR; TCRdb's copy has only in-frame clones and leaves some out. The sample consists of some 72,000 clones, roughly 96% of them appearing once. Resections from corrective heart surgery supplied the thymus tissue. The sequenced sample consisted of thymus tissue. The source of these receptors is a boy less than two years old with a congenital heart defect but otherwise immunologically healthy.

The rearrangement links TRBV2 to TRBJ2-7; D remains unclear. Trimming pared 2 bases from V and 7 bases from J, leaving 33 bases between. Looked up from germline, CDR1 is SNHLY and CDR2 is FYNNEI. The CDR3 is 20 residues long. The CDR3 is CASSETPPDDWVGPSREQYF. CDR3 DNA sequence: TGTGCCAGCAGTGAAACCCCCCCGGACGACTGGGTTGGCCCTAGTCGAGAGCAGTACTTC.

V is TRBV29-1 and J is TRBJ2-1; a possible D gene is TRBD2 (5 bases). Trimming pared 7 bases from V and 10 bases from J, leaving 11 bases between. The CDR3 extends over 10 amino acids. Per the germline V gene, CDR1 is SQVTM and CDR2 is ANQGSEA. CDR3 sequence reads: CSGRTGEQFF. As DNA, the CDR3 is TGCAGCGGGAGGACTGGCGAGCAGTTCTTC.

DNA for the CDR3: TGTGCCAGCAGCTTAGCGGGTAGTTTGTCAACTAATGAAAAACTGTTTTTT. Encoded protein: CASSLAGSLSTNEKLFF. This chain links TRBV11-3 with TRBJ1-4; no reliable D call. Germline CDR1 SGHNT, CDR2 YENEEA. Trimming removed 1 base at V and 0 bases at J, with 12 bases between. The CDR3 loop spans 17 amino acids. Full variable domain (rest looked up from reference TRBV11-3 and TRBJ1-4): EAGVVQSPRYKIIEKKQPVAFWCNPISGHNTLYWYLQNLGQGPELLIRYENEEAVDDSQLPKDRFSAERLKGVDSTLKIQPAELGDSAVYLCASSLAGSLSTNEKLFFGSGTQLSVL.

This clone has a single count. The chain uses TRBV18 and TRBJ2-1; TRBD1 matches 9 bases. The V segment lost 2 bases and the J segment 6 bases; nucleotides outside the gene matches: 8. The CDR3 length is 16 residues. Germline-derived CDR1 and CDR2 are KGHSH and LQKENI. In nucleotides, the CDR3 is TGTGCCAGCTCACCAGAGACCGGGACAGGGACCAATGAGCAGTTCTTC. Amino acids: CASSPETGTGTNEQFF.

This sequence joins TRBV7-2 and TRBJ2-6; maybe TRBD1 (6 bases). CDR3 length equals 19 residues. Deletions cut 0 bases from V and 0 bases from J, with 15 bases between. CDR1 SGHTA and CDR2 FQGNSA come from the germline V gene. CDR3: CASSLAFRTASSGANVLTF. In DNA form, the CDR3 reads TGTGCCAGCAGCTTAGCGTTCAGGACAGCGAGCTCTGGGGCCAACGTCCTGACTTTC.

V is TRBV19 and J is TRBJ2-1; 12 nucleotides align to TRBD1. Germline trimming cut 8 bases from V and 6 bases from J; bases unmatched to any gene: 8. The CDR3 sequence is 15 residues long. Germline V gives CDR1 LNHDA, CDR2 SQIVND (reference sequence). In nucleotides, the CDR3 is TGTGCCAGTCACCCGGGACAGGGGGCCACCAATGAGCAGTTCTTC. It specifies CASHPGQGATNEQFF. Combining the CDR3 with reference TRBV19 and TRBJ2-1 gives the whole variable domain DGGITQSPKYLFRKEGQNVTLSCEQNLNHDAMYWYRQDPGQGLRLIYYSQIVNDFQKGDIAEGYSVSREKKESFPLTVTSAQKNPTAFYLCASHPGQGATNEQFFGPGTRLTVL.

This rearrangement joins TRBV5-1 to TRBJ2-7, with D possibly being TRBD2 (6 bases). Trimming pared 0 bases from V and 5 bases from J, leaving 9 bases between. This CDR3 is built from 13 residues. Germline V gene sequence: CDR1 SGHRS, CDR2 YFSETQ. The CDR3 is CASSLVREDEQYF. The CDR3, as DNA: TGCGCCAGCAGCTTGGTCAGGGAGGACGAGCAGTACTTC.

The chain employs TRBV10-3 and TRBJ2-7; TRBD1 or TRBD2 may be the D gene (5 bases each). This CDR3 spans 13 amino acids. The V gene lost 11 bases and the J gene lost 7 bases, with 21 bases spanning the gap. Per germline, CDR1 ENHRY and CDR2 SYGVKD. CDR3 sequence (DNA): TGTGCCGCGTCCCCCGGGACCGCGAGGGAGCAGTACTTC. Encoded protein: CAASPGTAREQYF.

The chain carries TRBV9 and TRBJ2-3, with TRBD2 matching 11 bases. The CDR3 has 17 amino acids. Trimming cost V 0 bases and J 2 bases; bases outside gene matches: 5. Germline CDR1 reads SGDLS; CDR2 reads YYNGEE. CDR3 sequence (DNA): TGTGCCAGCAGCGTAGGGTCTAGCGGGAGGTCCACAGATACGCAGTATTTT. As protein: CASSVGSSGRSTDTQYF.

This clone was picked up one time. The CDR3 bases are TGTGCCAGCAGTTTGGGGGAGGGTGTGACTGAAGCTTTCTTT. Translated, it gives CASSLGEGVTEAFF. The V and J genes are TRBV28 and TRBJ1-1, with D perhaps TRBD1 (5 bases). V was shortened by 3 bases and J by 5 bases, with 13 bases between the two germline ends. The CDR3 sequence is 14 residues long. Germline V gene data show CDR1 as MDHEN and CDR2 as SYDVKM. Drawing the rest from reference TRBV28 and TRBJ1-1, the complete variable domain is DVKVTQSSRYLVKRTGEKVFLECVQDMDHENMFWYRQDPGLGLRLIYFSYDVKMKEKGDIPEGYSVSREKKERFSLILESASTNQTSMYLCASSLGEGVTEAFFGQGTRLTVV.

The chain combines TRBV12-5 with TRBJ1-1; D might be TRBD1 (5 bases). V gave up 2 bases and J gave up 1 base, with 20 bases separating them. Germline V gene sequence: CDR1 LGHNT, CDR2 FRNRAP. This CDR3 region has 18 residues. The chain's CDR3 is CASGLPEGPTEENTEAFF. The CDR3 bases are TGTGCTAGTGGTTTGCCTGAGGGACCTACCGAGGAGAACACTGAAGCTTTCTTT. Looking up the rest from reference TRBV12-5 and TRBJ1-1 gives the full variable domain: DARVTQTPRHKVTEMGQEVTMRCQPILGHNTVFWYRQTMMQGLELLAYFRNRAPLDDSGMPKDRFSAEMPDATLATLKIQPSEPRDSAVYFCASGLPEGPTEENTEAFFGQGTRLTVV.

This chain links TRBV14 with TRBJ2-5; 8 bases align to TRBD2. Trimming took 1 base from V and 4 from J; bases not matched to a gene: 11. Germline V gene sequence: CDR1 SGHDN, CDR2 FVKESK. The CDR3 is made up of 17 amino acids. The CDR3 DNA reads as TGTGCCAGCAGCCAAGTTAGTAGCGGGACCCGGAGAGAGACCCAGTACTTC. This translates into CASSQVSSGTRRETQYF.

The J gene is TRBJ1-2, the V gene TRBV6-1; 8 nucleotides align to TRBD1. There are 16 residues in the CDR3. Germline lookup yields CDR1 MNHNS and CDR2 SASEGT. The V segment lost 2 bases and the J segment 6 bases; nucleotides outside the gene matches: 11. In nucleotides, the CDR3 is TGTGCCAGCAGTGAAACAGGGACAGGTTCTACGGATGGCTACACCTTC. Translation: CASSETGTGSTDGYTF.

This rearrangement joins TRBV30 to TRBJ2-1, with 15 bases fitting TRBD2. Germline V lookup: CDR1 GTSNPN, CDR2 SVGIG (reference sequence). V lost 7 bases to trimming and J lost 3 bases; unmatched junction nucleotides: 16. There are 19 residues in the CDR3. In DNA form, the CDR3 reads TGTGCCTCGACCCAGACGGGACTAGCGGGGGGAACGCTCTACAATGAGCAGTTCTTC. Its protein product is CASTQTGLAGGTLYNEQFF.

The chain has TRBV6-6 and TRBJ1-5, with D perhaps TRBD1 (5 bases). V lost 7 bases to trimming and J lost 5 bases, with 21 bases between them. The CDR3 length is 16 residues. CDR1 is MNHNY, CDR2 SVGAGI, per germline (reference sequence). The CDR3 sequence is CASKGSGTRVDQPQHF. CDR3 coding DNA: TGTGCCAGCAAGGGGTCCGGGACCAGGGTAGATCAGCCCCAGCATTTT.

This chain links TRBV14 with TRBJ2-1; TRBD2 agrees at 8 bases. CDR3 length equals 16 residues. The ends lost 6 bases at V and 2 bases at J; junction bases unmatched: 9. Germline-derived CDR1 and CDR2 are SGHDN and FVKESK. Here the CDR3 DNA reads TGTGCCAGCAGAACTTCGGGGGGGAGCACCTACAATGAGCAGTTCTTC. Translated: CASRTSGGSTYNEQFF. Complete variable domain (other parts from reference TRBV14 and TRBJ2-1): EAGVTQFPSHSVIEKGQTVTLRCDPISGHDNLYWYRRVMGKEIKFLLHFVKESKQDESGMPNNRFLAERTGGTYSTLKVQPAELEDSGVYFCASRTSGGSTYNEQFFGPGTRLTVL.